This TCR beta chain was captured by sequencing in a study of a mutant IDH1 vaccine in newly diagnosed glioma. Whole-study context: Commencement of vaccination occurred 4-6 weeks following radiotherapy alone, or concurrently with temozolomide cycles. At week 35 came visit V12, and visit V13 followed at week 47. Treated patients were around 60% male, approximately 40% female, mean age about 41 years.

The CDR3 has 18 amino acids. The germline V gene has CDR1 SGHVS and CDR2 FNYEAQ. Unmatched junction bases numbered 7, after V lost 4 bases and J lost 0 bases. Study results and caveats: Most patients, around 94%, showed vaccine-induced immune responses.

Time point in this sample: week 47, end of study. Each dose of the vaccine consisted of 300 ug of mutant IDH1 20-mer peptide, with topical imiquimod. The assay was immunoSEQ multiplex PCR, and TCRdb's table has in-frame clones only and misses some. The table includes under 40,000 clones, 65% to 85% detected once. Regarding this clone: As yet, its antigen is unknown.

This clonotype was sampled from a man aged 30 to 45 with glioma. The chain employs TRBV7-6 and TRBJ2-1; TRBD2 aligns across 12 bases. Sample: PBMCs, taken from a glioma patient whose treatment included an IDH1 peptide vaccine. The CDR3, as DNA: TGTGCCAGCAGCTCGGGACTAGCGGGTCTTAGCTCCTACAATGAGCAGTTCTTC. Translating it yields CASSSGLAGLSSYNEQFF.